The 20 T cell receptor beta chains listed next were all sequenced from one sample in a study of T-cell memory formation after mild COVID-19. TCRdb recomputed calls from the 5' RACE reads with MiXCR, one row per CDR3 protein. The data show about 270,000 distinct CDR3 sequences, with about a sixth seen just once and approximately 25% held by the top ten. The sequenced sample was PBMCs or a T cell subset sorted from them (not recorded which). Source of these receptors: a man younger than 30 who had mild COVID-19 (a few samples of this study predate the infection). Cell type and time point are not known.

This clonotype showed up just a few times. The J gene is TRBJ1-1, the V gene TRBV7-2; D is undetermined. V gave up 6 bases and J gave up 1 base, with 9 bases separating them. The CDR3 totals 13 residues. CDR1 is SGHTA and CDR2 is FQGNSA in the germline V gene. The CDR3, as DNA: TGTGCCAGCAGAAAACCCCCGAACACTGAAGCTTTCTTT. As protein: CASRKPPNTEAFF. Filled out from reference TRBV7-2 and TRBJ1-1, the complete variable domain reads GAGVSQSPSNKVTEKGKDVELRCDPISGHTALYWYRQSLGQGLEFLIYFQGNSAPDKSGLPSDRFSAERTGGSVSTLTIQRTQQEDSAVYLCASRKPPNTEAFFGQGTRLTVV.

This clonotype occurred a few times. V and J are TRBV7-8 and TRBJ1-2; no definite D call. Trimming stripped 1 base from V and 7 bases from J, with 13 bases between. Germline CDR1 is SGHVS and CDR2 is FQNEAQ. This CDR3 is built from 14 residues. The CDR3 nucleotides read TGTGCCAGCAGCTTAGTTGGGTCCGAGGGTGGCTACACCTTC. It translates to CASSLVGSEGGYTF. Based on the CDR3 plus reference TRBV7-8 and TRBJ1-2, the full variable domain is GAGVSQSPRYKVAKRGQDVALRCDPISGHVSLFWYQQALGQGPEFLTYFQNEAQLDKSGLPSDRFFAERPEGSVSTLKIQRTQQEDSAVYLCASSLVGSEGGYTFGSGTRLTVV.

This sequence joins TRBV6-5 and TRBJ1-1; possibly TRBD1 for D (5 bases). Germline V CDR1 and CDR2: MNHEY, SVGAGI. The CDR3 sequence is 12 residues long. V gave up 7 bases and J gave up 5 bases, with 11 bases separating them. The CDR3 is CASKRWGTEAFF. CDR3 DNA: TGTGCCAGCAAACGGTGGGGGACTGAAGCTTTCTTT.

This clonotype came up a few times. The V and J genes are TRBV2 and TRBJ1-2; TRBD1 agrees at 9 bases. The germline gives CDR1 SNHLY, CDR2 FYNNEI. J gave up 0 bases and V 7 bases, and 6 bases lay outside the gene matches. The CDR3 sequence is 15 residues long. Here the CDR3 reads CASNDWDRANYGYTF. CDR3 nucleotides: TGTGCCAGCAATGACTGGGACAGGGCTAACTATGGCTACACCTTC.

This chain connects TRBV20-1 to TRBJ1-1, with D perhaps matching TRBD1 (5 bases). Germline V gene sequence: CDR1 DFQATT, CDR2 SNEGSKA (reference sequence). The V end was cut by 6 bases, the J end by 4 bases, with 18 bases between. The length of the CDR3 is 14 residues. The CDR3 region is CSAGSGPRTTEAFF. The CDR3 DNA follows: TGCAGTGCGGGATCGGGGCCTCGAACCACTGAAGCTTTCTTT.

The chain links TRBV21-1 to TRBJ2-5; no DNA check was done on the table's D call, TRBD1. TRBV21-1 is a pseudogene segment. The CDR3 loop spans 15 amino acids. The CDR3 coding sequence is TGTGCCAGCAGTCAAGCGTGGGGGCCTCGGGAGACCCAGTACTTC. This translates into CASSQAWGPRETQYF.

V gene TRBV30 combines with J gene TRBJ2-5; TRBD1 agrees at 8 bases. The germline gives CDR1 GTSNPN, CDR2 SVGIG (reference sequence). The CDR3 runs 12 residues. The J segment lost 5 bases and the V segment lost 4 bases, leaving 3 bases of the junction unmatched. CDR3 amino acids: CAWTGGDETQYF. CDR3 bases: TGTGCCTGGACAGGGGGCGATGAGACCCAGTACTTC.

This clonotype has a handful of counts. The chain employs TRBV20-1 and TRBJ1-1; 7 positions match TRBD1. Per the germline V gene, CDR1 is DFQATT and CDR2 is SNEGSKA (reference sequence). The V gene end was trimmed by 4 bases and the J gene end by 3 bases; junction bases not matched to a gene: 2. The CDR3 sequence is 12 residues long. CDR3 region: CSANRGDTEAFF. The DNA of the CDR3 is TGCAGTGCTAACAGGGGTGACACTGAAGCTTTCTTT.

V usage is TRBV20-1 and J usage is TRBJ2-7, with D hard to call. Germline V lookup: CDR1 DFQATT, CDR2 SNEGSKA (reference sequence). V was trimmed by 2 bases and J by 2 bases, leaving 7 bases between them. This CDR3 is 12 amino acids long. CDR3 sequence: CSARSPAYEQYF. As DNA, the CDR3 is TGCAGTGCTAGATCTCCGGCCTACGAGCAGTACTTC.

This clonotype has just a few counts. This chain uses TRBV19 with TRBJ2-5; D unresolved. Germline values: CDR1 LNHDA, CDR2 SQIVND (reference sequence). Trimming removed 5 bases at V and 5 bases at J, with 15 bases between. This CDR3 contains 14 residues. CDR3 in amino acids: CASSEGPHGETQYF. CDR3 coding DNA: TGTGCCAGTAGTGAAGGACCCCACGGGGAGACCCAGTACTTC.

The J gene is TRBJ2-5, the V gene TRBV7-2; 10 positions match TRBD1. CDR3 size: 15 residues. From germline, CDR1 is SGHTA and CDR2 FQGNSA. J gave up 4 bases and V 4 bases, and 6 bases lay outside the gene matches. The CDR3 loop reads CASSSGQGWRETQYF. CDR3 DNA: TGTGCCAGCAGCTCGGGACAGGGGTGGCGAGAGACCCAGTACTTC.

The J gene is TRBJ2-4, the V gene TRBV5-6, with D unclear. Trimming removed 5 bases at V and 9 bases at J, with 15 bases between. Germline V lookup: CDR1 SGHDT, CDR2 YYEEEE. The CDR3 contains 13 residues. CDR3 sequence reads: CASRSAATGIQYF. DNA for the CDR3: TGTGCCAGCAGATCGGCCGCCACGGGCATTCAGTACTTC.

This clonotype was detected ten times or more. The chain employs TRBV10-3 and TRBJ2-7, with 9 bases matching TRBD1. Germline CDR1 reads ENHRY; CDR2 reads SYGVKD. V lost 4 bases to trimming and J lost 6 bases; unmatched junction nucleotides: 10. The CDR3 sequence is 15 residues long. The DNA for the CDR3 is TGTGCCATCAGTGGGGGGCGGGACAGGGCGTCCGAGCAGTACTTC. The encoded protein is CAISGGRDRASEQYF.

This clonotype was found many times. The chain recombines TRBV4-1 with TRBJ2-1, with 12 nucleotides matching TRBD2. The V gene's germline CDR1 is MGHRA and CDR2 YSYEKL. V shed 6 bases and J 10 bases; nucleotides not matched to a gene: 13. The CDR3 extends over 16 amino acids. The CDR3 region is CASRPLTSGGIKEQFF. The CDR3 DNA is TGCGCCAGCAGGCCTCTGACTAGCGGGGGCATCAAGGAGCAGTTCTTC.

The chain carries TRBV7-2 and TRBJ2-2; D might be TRBD1 or TRBD2, each matching 6 bases. This CDR3 contains 17 residues. The germline V gene encodes CDR1 SGHTA and CDR2 FQGNSA. Trimming took off 5 bases at V and 7 bases at J, with 23 bases between the two ends. This CDR3 reads CASSGQGLGGLGGELFF. CDR3 sequence (DNA): TGTGCCAGCAGCGGGCAAGGCCTGGGGGGCCTGGGCGGGGAGCTGTTTTTT.

This clonotype was seen a few times. The chain couples TRBV20-1 to TRBJ2-1; TRBD1 is a possible D gene (7 bases). Germline V CDR1 and CDR2: DFQATT, SNEGSKA (reference sequence). The CDR3 is 13 residues long. The CDR3 loop is CRAGGSSYNEQFF. The CDR3 bases are TGCAGAGCAGGGGGGAGCTCCTACAATGAGCAGTTCTTC.

This chain connects TRBV6-2 or TRBV6-3 to TRBJ2-1, with unresolved D. From germline, CDR1 is MNHEY and CDR2 SVGEGT. V gave up 9 bases and J gave up 7 bases, with 16 bases separating them. This CDR3 contains 13 residues. CDR3 residues: CASNPGQVNEQFF. The CDR3 nucleotides read TGTGCCAGTAACCCTGGGCAGGTAAATGAGCAGTTCTTC.

J is TRBJ1-2 and V is TRBV18; a weak D match, TRBD1 (6 bases). This CDR3 contains 17 residues. Trimming stripped 3 bases from V and 4 bases from J, with 21 bases between. Germline V CDR1 and CDR2: KGHSH, LQKENI. CDR3 in amino acids: CASSPDTTGGNAYGYTF. CDR3 in DNA: TGTGCCAGCTCACCTGACACGACAGGAGGGAACGCCTATGGCTACACCTTC.

In this sample, this clonotype turned up a few times. The J gene is TRBJ2-5, the V gene TRBV7-2; TRBD2 aligns across 8 bases. The junction had 7 bases not matched to a gene; V was cut back by 5 bases and J by 5 bases. This CDR3 has 14 residues. The V gene's germline CDR1 is SGHTA and CDR2 FQGNSA. In DNA form, the CDR3 reads TGTGCCAGCAGCCCCGCAGCGGGGGTCGAGACCCAGTACTTC. Amino acids: CASSPAAGVETQYF.

There are a few counts of this clonotype. The V gene is TRBV29-1, the J gene TRBJ1-1, with D uncertain. V was shortened by 3 bases and J by 3 bases, with 8 bases between the two germline ends. The CDR3 consists of 12 residues. Germline loops: CDR1 SQVTM, CDR2 ANQGSEA. CDR3 region: CSVDDGHTEAFF. CDR3 nucleotides: TGCAGCGTTGATGACGGGCACACTGAAGCTTTCTTT.